The 5 T cell receptor beta chains presented below share a single source sample, sequenced in a study of T cell changes during pregnancy in multiple sclerosis (dated by TCRdb to the late 2010s). Libraries were made using the immunoSEQ multiplex PCR assay. TCRdb mirrors the immuneACCESS table, restricted to in-frame sequences. Some clones are absent from its copies; in checked studies, under half trace to an unresolved V gene, and the reason for the others is unknown. This sample holds approximately 130,000 clones; 96% were observed only once. The top ten hold approximately 0.45% of the sample. This specimen consisted of peripheral blood, obtained after pregnancy. The receptors here all came from a female donor with multiple sclerosis, enrolled in a pregnancy study.

This clone was counted once. The chain uses TRBV11-1 and TRBJ1-1; perhaps TRBD1 as D (6 bases). Trimming shortened V by 5 bases and J by 1 base, and 11 bases separated the two germline ends. This CDR3 has 14 amino acids. Germline V gives CDR1 SGHAT, CDR2 FQDESV (reference sequence). This CDR3 is CASSVQGQNTEAFF. The CDR3 DNA is TGTGCCAGCAGCGTACAGGGACAGAACACTGAAGCTTTCTTT. The full variable domain, rest sourced from reference TRBV11-1 and TRBJ1-1, is EAEVAQSPRYKITEKSQAVAFWCDPISGHATLYWYRQILGQGPELLVQFQDESVVDDSQLPKDRFSAERLKGVDSTLKIQPAELGDSAMYLCASSVQGQNTEAFFGQGTRLTVV.

The rearrangement joins TRBV4-3 to TRBJ1-1, with 8 bases that match TRBD1. V shed 4 bases and J 1 base; nucleotides not matched to a gene: 5. Germline-derived CDR1 and CDR2 are LGHNA and YSLEER. The CDR3 loop spans 15 amino acids. The CDR3 reads CASSLGGQGNTEAFF. The CDR3 DNA follows: TGCGCCAGCAGCCTAGGAGGACAGGGGAACACTGAAGCTTTCTTT.

V usage is TRBV28 and J usage is TRBJ1-2; possible D gene TRBD1, 5 bases. V was pared by 6 bases and J by 6 bases, with 17 bases between. Germline V gene data show CDR1 as MDHEN and CDR2 as SYDVKM. CDR3 length: 14 residues. The chain's CDR3 is CASRYATEGDGYTF. The CDR3 nucleotides read TGTGCCAGCAGATACGCGACAGAAGGCGATGGCTACACCTTC.

This chain uses TRBV7-2 with TRBJ2-5; D is possibly TRBD2 (5 bases). Germline CDR1 SGHTA, CDR2 FQGNSA. The V and J ends lost 1 base and 5 bases respectively, with 14 bases between them. The CDR3 contains 15 residues. The CDR3 is CASSLVGLAPETQYF. The CDR3 DNA reads as TGTGCCAGCAGCTTAGTAGGGCTAGCTCCCGAGACCCAGTACTTC.

This chain joins TRBV10-3 and TRBJ2-1; 10 bases agree with TRBD2. The V gene end was trimmed by 6 bases and the J gene end by 6 bases; junction bases not matched to a gene: 5. CDR1 is ENHRY, CDR2 SYGVKD, per germline. CDR3 size: 14 residues. The CDR3 bases are TGTGCCATCAGGGAAGAGCGGGAGGGCAATGAGCAGTTCTTC. This codes for CAIREEREGNEQFF.